This TCR beta chain was retrieved from a study of T-cell reconstitution after alpha-beta-depleted transplantation in children. Whole-study results and caveats: Surviving recipient T cells and thymic progenitors produced the high day-60 TCRbeta diversity seen in some patients. The main origin of T-cell counts and diversity one year after transplant was newly produced T cells. Several hundred expanded graft clones reportedly supplied alpha-beta T cells about two months after transplant.

As it was prepared, the TCRbeta library received unique molecular identifiers. From the PCR reads, TCRdb called clonotypes with MiXCR, one entry per CDR3 protein. The data contain a few hundred thousand distinct CDR3 sequences, over 9.5% of them seen just once; the ten biggest clones take up around 7.5%. The table lists this clonotype with many counts. Antigen specificity is unknown. J gave up 6 bases and V 2 bases, and 4 bases lay outside the gene matches. From germline, CDR1 is SGHRS and CDR2 YFSETQ. This CDR3 contains 14 residues. The TCR originated in a boy under two years old with acute myeloid leukemia, due to receive a stem cell transplant. The chain links TRBV5-1 to TRBJ2-2; 7 bases match TRBD1. The starting material was PBMCs, obtained before TCRalphabeta/CD19-depleted stem cell transplant. The CDR3 bases are TGCGCCAGCAGCTTTGGACAGGCCCCCGGGGAGCTGTTTTTT. Translating it yields CASSFGQAPGELFF.